These 3 T cell receptor beta chains share one sample of origin, sequenced in a study of technical replicates of blood from several donors. Repertoires were generated with immunoSEQ multiplex PCR, while TCRdb's copy carries only in-frame clones and drops some. This sample has more than 75,000 clones; about 92% occur once, and the top ten carry approximately 0.22%. The sequenced material came from T cells isolated from PBMCs. These receptors were obtained from a human donor in good health.

CDR3 protein: CASSLSGVLNDNEQFF. In DNA form, the CDR3 reads TGTGCCAGCAGCTTATCCGGGGTACTAAACGACAATGAGCAGTTCTTC. J is TRBJ2-1 and V is TRBV7-3, with D possibly matching TRBD2 (5 bases). This CDR3 has 16 amino acids. Germline lookup yields CDR1 SGHTA and CDR2 FQGTGA. V lost 2 bases and J lost 5, with 16 bases in between.

The chain employs TRBV14 and TRBJ1-1, with unresolved D. In germline, CDR1 is SGHDN, CDR2 FVKESK. Trimming removed 4 bases at V and 7 bases at J, with 16 bases between. The length of the CDR3 is 14 residues. The CDR3 loop is CASSLQETRHEAFF. The CDR3 bases are TGTGCCAGCAGCCTGCAAGAAACCAGACATGAAGCTTTCTTT.

This clone appeared once. CDR3 residues: CSVERGGREQYF. The CDR3 DNA is TGCAGCGTTGAAAGGGGGGGACGGGAGCAGTACTTC. The chain combines TRBV29-1 with TRBJ2-7; a possible D gene is TRBD2 (7 bases). This CDR3 region has 12 residues. Germline CDR1 and CDR2: SQVTM and ANQGSEA. V was clipped by 2 bases and J by 7 bases, with 12 bases between them.